Each of the 9 T cell receptor beta chains below was sequenced from the same sample in a study of T-cell reconstitution after alpha-beta-depleted transplantation in children. During its preparation, the TCRbeta library received unique molecular identifiers. MiXCR, run by TCRdb on the PCR reads, gives a single entry per CDR3 protein. The table has some 500,000 distinct CDR3 sequences, approximately 20% seen once. Specimen: PBMCs from the stem cell graft donor, collected from the stem cell graft. Receptor source: a human donor who donated a stem cell graft to a child with acute lymphoblastic leukemia.

The chain combines TRBV7-2 with TRBJ2-7; 8 nucleotides agree with TRBD2. There are 16 residues in the CDR3. J was trimmed by 6 bases and V by 5 bases; bases with no gene match: 15. The germline V gene has CDR1 SGHTA and CDR2 FQGNSA. The CDR3 DNA sequence: TGTGCCAGCAGCCCGACTAGCGCCAGGGGTCCGCGCGAGCAGTACTTC. The encoded protein is CASSPTSARGPREQYF.

The table lists this clonotype with many counts. The CDR3 loop reads CASSLSGPAYEQYF. CDR3 nucleotide sequence: TGTGCCAGCAGTTTAAGCGGGCCTGCCTACGAGCAGTACTTC. This chain links TRBV12-3 or TRBV12-4 with TRBJ2-7; possibly TRBD2 for D (6 bases). The CDR3 runs to 14 residues. V was trimmed by 2 bases and J by 2 bases, leaving 10 bases between them.

This clonotype showed up just a few times. The chain joins TRBV2 to TRBJ2-6; the D gene is possibly TRBD1 (6 bases). Germline-derived CDR1 and CDR2 are SNHLY and FYNNEI. V was trimmed by 3 bases and J by 10 bases, leaving 7 bases between them. The CDR3 consists of 12 residues. The DNA of the CDR3 is TGTGCCAGCAGTGATACAGGGAACGTCCTGACTTTC. Translated: CASSDTGNVLTF.

This clonotype showed up just once. The chain joins TRBV7-7 to TRBJ2-3; TRBD1 might be the D (6 bases). The CDR3 is 15 residues long. In germline, CDR1 is SSHAT, CDR2 FNYEAQ (reference sequence). Trimming removed 0 bases from V and 5 bases from J, with 12 bases in between. The CDR3 coding sequence is TGTGCCAGCAGCTTAGCAGGGGGTCGGCGAGATACGCAGTATTTT. Protein: CASSLAGGRRDTQYF.

The gene calls are TRBV11-1 and TRBJ2-2; maybe TRBD1 (6 bases). The CDR3 totals 21 residues. The germline V gene encodes CDR1 SGHAT and CDR2 FQDESV (reference sequence). The V end lost 7 bases, the J end lost 0 bases, and 30 bases lay between the germline ends. The CDR3 DNA sequence: TGTGCCAGCATCCGCCCCCAACCGCGGAAAACAGGGCCATCGAACACCGGGGAGCTGTTTTTT. Translating gives CASIRPQPRKTGPSNTGELFF.

The gene calls are TRBV13 and TRBJ2-7; D may be TRBD1 (5 bases). CDR1 PRHDT and CDR2 FYEKMQ come from the germline V gene (reference sequence). Trimming pared 1 base from V and 2 bases from J, leaving 15 bases between. There are 16 residues in the CDR3. CDR3 nucleotide sequence: TGTGCCAGCAGCTTAGTAGGGGCCTATCTTCCCTACGAGCAGTACTTC. Translation: CASSLVGAYLPYEQYF.

The chain uses TRBV12-3 or TRBV12-4 and TRBJ2-7; TRBD2 matches 9 bases. With 3 bases clipped from V and 3 bases from J, the junction kept 24 bases outside the gene matches. The CDR3 has 21 amino acids. CDR3 bases: TGTGCCAGCAGTTTTTTCGGGGTGACTAGCGGACCCTTTTTCCGGTTCTACGAGCAGTACTTC. This translates into CASSFFGVTSGPFFRFYEQYF.

The chain couples TRBV20-1 to TRBJ1-3; D ambiguous. Trimming left V 3 bases short and J 4 bases short, with 4 bases between. The CDR3 is 11 residues long. Germline assignment: CDR1 DFQATT and CDR2 SNEGSKA (reference sequence). The CDR3 DNA is TGCAGTGCTAGCGGCGGAAACACCATATATTTT. This gives the protein CSASGGNTIYF.

In DNA form, the CDR3 reads TGTGCCAGCAGGGAGACAGGGGGTCATTACGAGCAGTACTTC. As protein: CASRETGGHYEQYF. The rearrangement links TRBV12-3 or TRBV12-4 to TRBJ2-7; 9 bases are a match to TRBD1. After removal of 6 bases from V and 4 bases from J, the junction contained 7 bases not matched to a gene. The CDR3 loop spans 14 amino acids.